This TCR beta chain comes out of a study of a mutant IDH1 vaccine in newly diagnosed glioma. As for the study in general: Treated patients comprised about 62% males and about 40% females, mean age roughly 37 years. Prior therapy was radiotherapy, temozolomide, or both; most received both. Study-wide points: Overall, 93.3% of patients had vaccine-induced immune responses. Pseudoprogression showed no apparent link to changes in top peripheral T cell clonotypes.

Comments on this clone: Its antigen is undetermined.

TCRdb keeps only in-frame clones here, not all; method: immunoSEQ multiplex PCR. The sample yields about 24,000 clones, roughly 90% seen once. The CDR3 totals 12 residues. Trimming removed 5 bases from V and 2 bases from J, with 6 bases in between. CDR1 is SGHVS, CDR2 FQNEAQ, per germline. Time point described: baseline, week 1 (first vaccination visit). Regarding treatment: pre-vaccination baseline after standard-of-care therapy. Sequencing was performed on PBMCs, taken from a glioma patient treated with radiotherapy, temozolomide or both. The clonotype originates from a man aged 30-40 years with glioma. The chain carries TRBV7-8 and TRBJ1-1; D remains unclear. CDR3 in amino acids: CASSGSNTEAFF. CDR3 coding DNA: TGTGCCAGCAGCGGGAGCAACACTGAAGCTTTCTTT.